What follows are 12 T cell receptor beta chains derived from one specimen sequenced in a study of T cell repertoires in ileal Crohn's disease. Generated by immunoSEQ multiplex PCR, the TCRdb table keeps only in-frame clones and is missing some. The data contain approximately 18,000 clones, roughly 60% of them seen just once; the ten biggest clones take up less than 7.5%. The sequenced sample consisted of ileal tissue. These receptors all stem from an adult with Crohn's disease.

This clone was observed a few times. V and J are TRBV4-1 and TRBJ2-3, with D perhaps matching TRBD2 (6 bases). V lost 5 bases to trimming and J lost 3 bases, with 15 bases between them. This CDR3 region has 15 residues. CDR1 is MGHRA, CDR2 YSYEKL, per germline. In DNA, the CDR3 is TGCGCCAGCAGCAAGAGGGCGGGGTCGACAGATACGCAGTATTTT. Residues: CASSKRAGSTDTQYF.

This clone was detected only a few times. This chain connects TRBV7-8 to TRBJ1-5; a possible D gene is TRBD1 (5 bases). The germline V gene has CDR1 SGHVS and CDR2 FQNEAQ. There are 15 residues in the CDR3. V gave up 1 base and J gave up 6 bases, with 13 bases separating them. The CDR3 reads CASSLGMGLGQPQHF. CDR3 DNA sequence: TGTGCCAGCAGCTTAGGTATGGGGCTGGGTCAGCCCCAGCATTTT.

This chain links TRBV2 with TRBJ1-1; perhaps TRBD1 as D (6 bases). V was shortened by 7 bases and J by 8 bases, with 17 bases between the two germline ends. This CDR3 is built from 13 residues. Looked up from germline, CDR1 is SNHLY and CDR2 is FYNNEI. The CDR3 is CASNTLTGSEAFF. CDR3 nucleotide sequence: TGTGCCAGCAATACACTAACAGGGTCGGAAGCTTTCTTT.

The CDR3 region has the DNA TGTGCCAGCAGCTTAGTAACGGGCCTAGCGAACTACGAGCAGTACTTC. This codes for CASSLVTGLANYEQYF. The gene calls are TRBV7-2 and TRBJ2-7; tentatively, D is TRBD2 (6 bases). Per the germline V gene, CDR1 is SGHTA and CDR2 is FQGNSA. Trimming pared 1 base from V and 3 bases from J, leaving 16 bases between. The CDR3 totals 16 residues.

This clone was observed a single time. J is TRBJ2-6 and V is TRBV18; D not resolved. Germline values: CDR1 KGHSH, CDR2 LQKENI. The CDR3 runs to 15 residues. The V end lost 6 bases, the J end lost 3 bases, and 12 bases lay between the germline ends. DNA for the CDR3: TGTGCCAGCTCTCCGGGTCTCGGTGGGGCCAACGTCCTGACTTTC. The encoded protein is CASSPGLGGANVLTF.

The chain joins TRBV28 to TRBJ1-6, with D possibly TRBD1 on 6 matching bases. From germline, CDR1 is MDHEN and CDR2 SYDVKM. The ends were cut back, 4 bases at V and 5 bases at J, with 9 bases in the middle. The CDR3 runs to 14 residues. The chain's CDR3 is CASSWAGDNSPLHF. CDR3 bases: TGTGCCAGCAGTTGGGCAGGGGATAATTCACCCCTCCACTTT.

The CDR3 sequence: CASSSRTARRYGYTF. The CDR3 DNA reads as TGTGCCAGCAGCTCCCGGACAGCCCGACGCTATGGCTACACCTTC. V gene TRBV7-2 combines with J gene TRBJ1-2, with D possibly TRBD1 on 6 matching bases. The CDR3 has 15 amino acids. The V gene's germline CDR1 is SGHTA and CDR2 FQGNSA. The V and J ends lost 4 bases and 4 bases respectively, with 16 bases between them.

The V and J genes are TRBV6-1 and TRBJ2-7, with 9 bases that match TRBD2. Germline-derived CDR1 and CDR2 are MNHNS and SASEGT. With V trimmed by 7 bases and J by 4 bases, 11 bases remained unmatched. This CDR3 region has 15 residues. As DNA, the CDR3 is TGTGCCAGCACTCAAGAAGCGGGAGGCGCTTACGAGCAGTACTTC. This encodes CASTQEAGGAYEQYF.

The gene calls are TRBV6-1 and TRBJ1-1; 8 nucleotides match TRBD1. CDR3 length equals 15 residues. The V gene end was trimmed by 7 bases and the J gene end by 1 base; junction bases not matched to a gene: 8. Germline values: CDR1 MNHNS, CDR2 SASEGT. CDR3 coding DNA: TGTGCCAGCACATCCGGGACAGGTTCGAACACTGAAGCTTTCTTT. Translation: CASTSGTGSNTEAFF.

The CDR3 protein is CASSFTSGSYEQYF. DNA of the CDR3: TGTGCCAGCAGCTTTACTAGCGGGAGCTACGAGCAGTACTTC. The genes are TRBV5-5 and TRBJ2-7; 11 positions match TRBD2. CDR3 length: 14 residues. The junction had 1 base not matched to a gene; V was cut back by 2 bases and J by 3 bases. Looked up from germline, CDR1 is SGHKS and CDR2 is YYEKEE (reference sequence).

This clone was recorded a few times. This chain uses TRBV11-2 with TRBJ1-4; D not resolved. Germline V gene sequence: CDR1 SGHAT, CDR2 FQNNGV. The CDR3 is 14 residues long. V was pared by 1 base and J by 10 bases, with 13 bases between. The CDR3 here is CASSLVPDSGKLFF. The CDR3 DNA sequence: TGTGCCAGCAGCTTAGTCCCAGATTCTGGAAAACTGTTTTTT.

The chain recombines TRBV15 with TRBJ2-7; TRBD2 agrees at 15 bases. There are 17 residues in the CDR3. Germline CDR1 LNHNV, CDR2 YYDKDF (reference sequence). V was clipped by 5 bases and J by 5 bases; unmatched bases: 10. DNA of the CDR3: TGTGCCACCAGCTTAGGGGGGACTAGCGGGAGGATGAACGAGCAGTACTTC. Residues: CATSLGGTSGRMNEQYF.